This TCR beta chain was identified in a study of breast tumors, draining lymph nodes, adjacent tissues. General study results and limits: That most tumor T cells come from lymph nodes remained unproven. Luminal-like breast cancer showed significantly higher tumor–nontumor repertoire similarity than basal-like. Most tumor T cells seemingly derive from lymph node, then expand in tumor.

MiXCR, applied by TCRdb to the multiplex PCR reads, yields one record per CDR3 protein. The sample records under 250,000 distinct CDR3 sequences, about 32% being singletons. Germline CDR1 and CDR2: SNHLY and FYNNEI. Between the trimmed V and J ends, which lost 7 bases and 5 bases, there was a span of 12 bases. The CDR3 covers 12 residues. This clonotype was recorded many times. The antigen remains unidentified. The lymph nodes were axillary draining lymph nodes from breast cancer patients. The chain recombines TRBV2 with TRBJ2-7; D is unclear. The sequence derives from a female donor with breast cancer. Some clones in this sample may be carry-over from other donors' samples. The source material was axillary lymph node tissue. In DNA form, the CDR3 reads TGTGCCAGCACCGCACGGGCCCACGAGCAGTACTTC. It encodes CASTARAHEQYF. Based on the CDR3 plus reference TRBV2 and TRBJ2-7, the full variable domain is EPEVTQTPSHQVTQMGQEVILRCVPISNHLYFYWYRQILGQKVEFLVSFYNNEISEKSEIFDDQFSVERPDGSNFTLKIRSTKLEDSAMYFCASTARAHEQYFGPGTRLTVT.